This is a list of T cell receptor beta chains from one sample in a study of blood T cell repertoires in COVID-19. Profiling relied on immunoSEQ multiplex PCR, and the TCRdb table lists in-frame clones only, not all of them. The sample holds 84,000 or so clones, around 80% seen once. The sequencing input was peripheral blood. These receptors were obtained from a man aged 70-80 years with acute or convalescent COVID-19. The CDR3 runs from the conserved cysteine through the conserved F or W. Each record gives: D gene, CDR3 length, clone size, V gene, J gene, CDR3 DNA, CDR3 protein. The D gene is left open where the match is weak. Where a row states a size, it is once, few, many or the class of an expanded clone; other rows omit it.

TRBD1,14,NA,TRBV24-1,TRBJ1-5,TGTGCCACCAGTGTCAGGGGGGAAGGTCAGCCCCAGCATTTT,CATSVRGEGQPQHF
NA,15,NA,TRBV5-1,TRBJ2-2,TGCGCCAGCAGCTTGGAGACAGCGAACACCGGGGAGCTGTTTTTT,CASSLETANTGELFF
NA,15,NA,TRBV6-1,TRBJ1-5,TGTGCCAGCAGTGAACAGGGCTATAGCAATCAGCCCCAGCATTTT,CASSEQGYSNQPQHF
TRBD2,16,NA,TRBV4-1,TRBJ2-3,TGCGCCAGCAGCCAAGATCGACTAGCGGTGGGAGATACGCAGTATTTT,CASSQDRLAVGDTQYF
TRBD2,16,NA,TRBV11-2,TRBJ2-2,TGTGCCAGCAGCCTCAGCGGGGGGGCAGGCACCGGGGAGCTGTTTTTT,CASSLSGGAGTGELFF
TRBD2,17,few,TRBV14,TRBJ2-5,TGTGCCAGCAGCCAAGGCCTCCTAGCGGGGAATCAAGAGACCCAGTACTTC,CASSQGLLAGNQETQYF
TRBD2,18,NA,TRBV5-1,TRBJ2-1,TGCGCCAGCAGCTTAGGGGCGCTAGCGGGGAGATACTACAATGAGCAGTTCTTC,CASSLGALAGRYYNEQFF
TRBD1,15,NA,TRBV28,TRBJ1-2,TGTGCCAGCGTCGGGACAGGGGGTAATAACTATGGCTACACCTTC,CASVGTGGNNYGYTF
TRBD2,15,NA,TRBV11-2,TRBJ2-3,TGTGCCAGCAGCTTAGATAGGGGACTAGCTTATACGCAGTATTTT,CASSLDRGLAYTQYF
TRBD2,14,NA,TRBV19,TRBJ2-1,TGTGCCAGTAGTAAGCGGGGGCCCTACAATGAGCAGTTCTTC,CASSKRGPYNEQFF
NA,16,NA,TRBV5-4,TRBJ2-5,TGTGCCAGCAGCCTAGGGACACCGGAATACCAAGAGACCCAGTACTTC,CASSLGTPEYQETQYF
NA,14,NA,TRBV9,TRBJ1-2,TGTGCCAGCAGCGTAGGGGGGCTCGGCTATGGCTACACCTTC,CASSVGGLGYGYTF
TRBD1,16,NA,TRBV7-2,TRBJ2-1,TGTGCCAGCAGCTTAAACCCGACAGGGGGCTACAATGAGCAGTTCTTC,CASSLNPTGGYNEQFF
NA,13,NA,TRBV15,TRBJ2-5,TGTGCCACCAGCAGAGCCAGGGTAGACACCCAGTACTTC,CATSRARVDTQYF
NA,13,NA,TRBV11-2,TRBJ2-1,TGTGCCAGCAGGGCAGTGCATTACAATGAGCAGTTCTTC,CASRAVHYNEQFF
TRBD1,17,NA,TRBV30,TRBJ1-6,TGTGCCTGGAGTGCCAGTCAGGGGGCGAACTATAATTCACCCCTCCACTTT,CAWSASQGANYNSPLHF
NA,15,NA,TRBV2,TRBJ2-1,TGTGCCAGCAGTGAGAGGTGGGGGGGCCGTAATGAGCAGTTCTTC,CASSERWGGRNEQFF
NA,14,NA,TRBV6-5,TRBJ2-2,TGTGCCAGCAGTCCGGGCGGGGTTACCGGGGAGCTGTTTTTT,CASSPGGVTGELFF
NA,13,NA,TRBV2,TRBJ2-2,TGTGCCAGCAGTGAAGCCAGGACCGGGGAGCTGTTTTTT,CASSEARTGELFF
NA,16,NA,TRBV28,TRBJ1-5,TGTGCCAGCACCGATCTAGGGGGGGTAGGCAATCAGCCCCAGCATTTT,CASTDLGGVGNQPQHF
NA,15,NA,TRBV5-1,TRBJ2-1,TGCGCCAGCAGCGGCTTCAGGGCCGTAAACAATGAGCAGTTCTTC,CASSGFRAVNNEQFF
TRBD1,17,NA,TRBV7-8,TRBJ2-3,TGTGCCAGCAGCTTAGATTTGGACAGGGCTAGCACAGATACGCAGTATTTT,CASSLDLDRASTDTQYF
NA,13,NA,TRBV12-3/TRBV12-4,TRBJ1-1,TGTGCCAGCTCGGCAGACATGAACACTGAAGCTTTCTTT,CASSADMNTEAFF
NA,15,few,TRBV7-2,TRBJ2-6,TGTGCCAGCAGCTTAGTTAGCTCTGGGGCCAACGTCCTGACTTTC,CASSLVSSGANVLTF
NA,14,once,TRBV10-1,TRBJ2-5,TGCGCCAGCAGTGAGTCGGCAGGGCAAGAGACCCAGTACTTC,CASSESAGQETQYF
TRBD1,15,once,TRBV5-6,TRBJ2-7,TGTGCCAGCTGCTTCGTTGAGGACAGGGCGCACGAGCAGTACTTC,CASCFVEDRAHEQYF
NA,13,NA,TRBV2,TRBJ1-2,TGTGCCAGCAGGGAGGGACTTCTCTATGGCTACACCTTC,CASREGLLYGYTF
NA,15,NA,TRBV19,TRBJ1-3,TGTGCCAGTAGTATTGGGGCTGGGCCTGGAAACACCATATATTTT,CASSIGAGPGNTIYF
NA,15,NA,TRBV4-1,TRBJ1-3,TGCGCCAGCAGCCAAATTGTAGAGATTGGAAACACCATATATTTT,CASSQIVEIGNTIYF
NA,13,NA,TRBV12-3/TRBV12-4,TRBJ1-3,TGTGCCAGCATTCCAGGGTGGGGAAACACCATATATTTT,CASIPGWGNTIYF
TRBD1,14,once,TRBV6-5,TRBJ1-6,TGTGCCAGCAATCCCCAGGGGGCTAATTCACCCCTCCACTTT,CASNPQGANSPLHF
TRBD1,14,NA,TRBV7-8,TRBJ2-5,TGTGCCAGCAGCTTAGTAGGACAGGGAGAGACCCAGTACTTC,CASSLVGQGETQYF
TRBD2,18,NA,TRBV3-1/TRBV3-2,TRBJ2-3,TGTGCCAGCAGCCCCTGGATAGCGGGGGGGTCTAGCACAGATACGCAGTATTTT,CASSPWIAGGSSTDTQYF
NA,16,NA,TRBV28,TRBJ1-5,TGTGCCAGCAGTGTACGGCAGGGGCCGGGCAATCAGCCCCAGCATTTT,CASSVRQGPGNQPQHF
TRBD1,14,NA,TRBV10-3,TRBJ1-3,TGTGCCATCGGGGGACAGCCCTCTGGAAACACCATATATTTT,CAIGGQPSGNTIYF